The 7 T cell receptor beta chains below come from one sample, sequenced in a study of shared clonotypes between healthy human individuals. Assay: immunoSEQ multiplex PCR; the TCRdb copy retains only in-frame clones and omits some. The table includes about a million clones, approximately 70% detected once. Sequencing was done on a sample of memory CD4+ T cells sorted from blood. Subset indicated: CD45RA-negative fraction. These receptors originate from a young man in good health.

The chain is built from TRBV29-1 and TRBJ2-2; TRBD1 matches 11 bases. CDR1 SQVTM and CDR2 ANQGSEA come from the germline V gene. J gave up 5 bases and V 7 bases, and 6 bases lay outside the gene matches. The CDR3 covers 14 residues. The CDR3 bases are TGCAGCGCCGGACAGGGGGCGATTACCGGGGAGCTGTTTTTT. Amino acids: CSAGQGAITGELFF.

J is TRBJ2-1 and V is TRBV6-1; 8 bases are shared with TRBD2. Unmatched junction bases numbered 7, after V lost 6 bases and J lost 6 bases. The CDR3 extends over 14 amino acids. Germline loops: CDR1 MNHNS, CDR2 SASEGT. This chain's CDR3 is CASRGAGGPNEQFF. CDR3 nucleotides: TGTGCCAGCAGGGGGGCGGGAGGTCCCAATGAGCAGTTCTTC.

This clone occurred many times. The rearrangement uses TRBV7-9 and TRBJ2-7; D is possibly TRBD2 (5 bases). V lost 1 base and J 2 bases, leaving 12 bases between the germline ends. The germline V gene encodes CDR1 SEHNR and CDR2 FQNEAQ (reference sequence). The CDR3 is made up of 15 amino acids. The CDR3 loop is CASSLVSGKAYEQYF. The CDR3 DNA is TGTGCCAGCAGCTTAGTGTCCGGGAAAGCCTACGAGCAGTACTTC.

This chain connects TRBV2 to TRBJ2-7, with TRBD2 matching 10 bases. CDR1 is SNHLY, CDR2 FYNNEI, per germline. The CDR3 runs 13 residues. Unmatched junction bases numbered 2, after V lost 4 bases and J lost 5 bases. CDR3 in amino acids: CASSASGSDEQYF. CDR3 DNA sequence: TGTGCCAGCAGTGCTAGCGGGAGCGACGAGCAGTACTTC.

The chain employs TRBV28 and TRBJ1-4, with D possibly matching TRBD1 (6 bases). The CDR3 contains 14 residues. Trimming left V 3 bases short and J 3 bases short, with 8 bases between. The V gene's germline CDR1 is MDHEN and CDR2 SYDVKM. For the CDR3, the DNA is TGTGCCAGCAGTTTTGGACAGTCTAATGAAAAACTGTTTTTT. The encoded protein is CASSFGQSNEKLFF.

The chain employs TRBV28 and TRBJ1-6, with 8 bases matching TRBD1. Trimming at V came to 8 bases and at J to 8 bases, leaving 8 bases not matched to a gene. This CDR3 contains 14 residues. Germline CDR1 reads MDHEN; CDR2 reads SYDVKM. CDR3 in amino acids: CASGGPGGHSPLHF. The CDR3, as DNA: TGTGCCAGCGGGGGGCCAGGGGGCCATTCACCCCTCCACTTT. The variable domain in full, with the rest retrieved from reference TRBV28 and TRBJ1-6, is DVKVTQSSRYLVKRTGEKVFLECVQDMDHENMFWYRQDPGLGLRLIYFSYDVKMKEKGDIPEGYSVSREKKERFSLILESASTNQTSMYLCASGGPGGHSPLHFGNGTRLTVT.

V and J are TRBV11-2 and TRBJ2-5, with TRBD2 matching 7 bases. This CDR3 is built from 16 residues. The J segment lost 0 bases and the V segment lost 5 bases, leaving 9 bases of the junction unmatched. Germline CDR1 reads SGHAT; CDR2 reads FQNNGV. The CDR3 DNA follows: TGTGCCAGCAGCCTCATGGGCGGGGGAAACCAAGAGACCCAGTACTTC. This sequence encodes CASSLMGGGNQETQYF.